What follows are 8 T cell receptor beta chains derived from one specimen sequenced in a study of blood T cell repertoires in COVID-19. Sequencing was performed with immunoSEQ multiplex PCR; in TCRdb, only in-frame clones are kept and a portion is missing. The sample gives some 170,000 clones, roughly 88% of which show up once; 15% is in the top ten. Sequences were obtained from PBMCs or T cells enriched from blood (not recorded which). These receptor sequences come from a man aged 45-60 years who had recovered from COVID-19.

CDR3 sequence reads: CASRRTGNNSPLHF. In DNA, the CDR3 is TGTGCCAGCAGGCGGACAGGGAATAATTCACCCCTCCACTTT. V gene TRBV3-1 (or the pseudogene TRBV3-2) combines with J gene TRBJ1-6; TRBD1 agrees at 8 bases. With 6 bases clipped from V and 5 bases from J, the junction kept 3 bases outside the gene matches. CDR1 is LGHDT and CDR2 is YNNKEL in the germline V gene (reference sequence). The CDR3 contains 14 residues.

This clone was recorded once. The chain carries TRBV6-5 and TRBJ2-7; 8 bases line up with TRBD1. The CDR3 runs 14 residues. Trimming took 6 bases from V and 5 from J; bases not matched to a gene: 9. The germline V gene encodes CDR1 MNHEY and CDR2 SVGAGI. The CDR3 DNA reads TGTGCCAGCAGGATGAGCAGGGGGCAGAACGAGCAGTACTTC. This gives the protein CASRMSRGQNEQYF.

A single count supports this clone. The V call is TRBV18, the J call TRBJ1-1; TRBD1 matches at 12 bases. The CDR3 runs 17 residues. Germline-derived CDR1 and CDR2 are KGHSH and LQKENI. The V segment lost 0 bases and the J segment 5 bases; nucleotides outside the gene matches: 7. In DNA, the CDR3 is TGTGCCAGCTCACCACCGGGGGGGACAGGGGGCGGAACTGAAGCTTTCTTT. This gives the protein CASSPPGGTGGGTEAFF.

This chain connects TRBV9 to TRBJ1-1; D not certain. This CDR3 contains 14 residues. V lost 3 bases and J lost 1, with 10 bases in between. Germline V lookup: CDR1 SGDLS, CDR2 YYNGEE. The CDR3 loop is CASSALYPNTEAFF. The CDR3 DNA reads as TGTGCCAGCAGCGCCCTTTATCCGAACACTGAAGCTTTCTTT.

The count of this clone is one. This chain links TRBV30 with TRBJ1-1; D is uncertain. This CDR3 has 13 amino acids. Germline CDR1 is GTSNPN and CDR2 is SVGIG (reference sequence). V gave up 8 bases and J gave up 0 bases, with 13 bases separating them. The CDR3: CAVAEFMNTEAFF. The CDR3, as DNA: TGTGCCGTGGCAGAATTTATGAACACTGAAGCTTTCTTT.

The chain employs TRBV5-8 and TRBJ2-1; TRBD2 matches 8 bases. With V trimmed by 5 bases and J by 2 bases, 3 bases remained unmatched. Per the germline V gene, CDR1 is SGHTS and CDR2 is YDEGEE. CDR3 size: 14 residues. The CDR3 loop reads CASSSGGTYNEQFF. CDR3 DNA sequence: TGTGCCAGCAGTTCGGGGGGGACCTACAATGAGCAGTTCTTC.

This rearrangement joins TRBV6-4 to TRBJ2-3; TRBD1 aligns across 7 bases. J gave up 1 base and V 3 bases, and 4 bases lay outside the gene matches. Per germline, CDR1 MRHNA and CDR2 SNTAGT. The CDR3 contains 15 residues. CDR3: CASSEATGGTDTQYF. In nucleotides, the CDR3 is TGTGCCAGCAGTGAAGCAACAGGGGGCACAGATACGCAGTATTTT.

The chain has TRBV9 and TRBJ2-2, with TRBD1 matching over 8 bases. V was pared by 4 bases and J by 0 bases, with 2 bases of the junction left unmatched. Per germline, CDR1 SGDLS and CDR2 YYNGEE. The CDR3 spans 15 residues. The CDR3 is CASSLGQANTGELFF. The CDR3 DNA is TGTGCCAGCAGCCTGGGACAGGCGAACACCGGGGAGCTGTTTTTT.